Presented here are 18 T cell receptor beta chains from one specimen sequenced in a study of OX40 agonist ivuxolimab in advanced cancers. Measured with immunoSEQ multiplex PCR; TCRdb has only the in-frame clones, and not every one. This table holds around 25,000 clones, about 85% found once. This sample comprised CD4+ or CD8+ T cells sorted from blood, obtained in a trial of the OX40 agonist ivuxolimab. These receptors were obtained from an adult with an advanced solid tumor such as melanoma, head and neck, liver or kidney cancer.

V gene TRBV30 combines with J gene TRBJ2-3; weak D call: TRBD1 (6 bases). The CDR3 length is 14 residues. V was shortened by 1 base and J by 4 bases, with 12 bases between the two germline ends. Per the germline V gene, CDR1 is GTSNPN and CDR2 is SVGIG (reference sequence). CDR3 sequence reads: CAWSAGSGADTQYF. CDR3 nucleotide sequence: TGTGCCTGGAGTGCCGGGTCAGGGGCAGATACGCAGTATTTT.

CDR3 sequence (DNA): TGTGCCAGTACGGATGGGAGCCGTTCCTACAATGAGCAGTTCTTC. Translating it yields CASTDGSRSYNEQFF. The V and J genes are TRBV27 and TRBJ2-1, with a tentative D call TRBD2 (5 bases). V lost 9 bases to trimming and J lost 1 base, with 16 bases between them. Germline V CDR1 and CDR2: MNHEY, SMNVEV (reference sequence). The CDR3 contains 15 residues.

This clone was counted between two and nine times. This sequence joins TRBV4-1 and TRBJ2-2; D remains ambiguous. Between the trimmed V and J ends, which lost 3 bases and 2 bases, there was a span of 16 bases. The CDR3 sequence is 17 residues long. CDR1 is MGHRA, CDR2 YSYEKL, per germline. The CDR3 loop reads CASSQALGQINTGELFF. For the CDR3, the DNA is TGCGCCAGCAGCCAGGCCTTGGGCCAAATAAACACCGGGGAGCTGTTTTTT.

The chain's CDR3 is CASSYQGSGANVLTF. In nucleotides, the CDR3 is TGTGCCAGCAGTTATCAGGGTTCTGGGGCCAACGTCCTGACTTTC. The chain has TRBV2 and TRBJ2-6, with a weak D call TRBD1 (5 bases). Per the germline V gene, CDR1 is SNHLY and CDR2 is FYNNEI. The CDR3 extends over 15 amino acids. With 5 bases removed from V and 1 base from J, the gap between germline ends came to 9 bases.

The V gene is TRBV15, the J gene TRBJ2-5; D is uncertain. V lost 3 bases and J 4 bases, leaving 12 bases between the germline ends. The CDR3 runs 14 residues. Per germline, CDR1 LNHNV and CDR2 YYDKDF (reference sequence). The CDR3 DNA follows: TGTGCCACCAGCAGTAGATATCCCGGAGAGACCCAGTACTTC. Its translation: CATSSRYPGETQYF.

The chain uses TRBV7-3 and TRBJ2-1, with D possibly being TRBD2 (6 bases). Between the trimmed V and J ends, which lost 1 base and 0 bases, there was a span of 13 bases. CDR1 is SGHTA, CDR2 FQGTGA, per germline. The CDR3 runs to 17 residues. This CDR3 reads CASSLMGGASSYNEQFF. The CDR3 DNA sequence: TGTGCCAGCAGCTTAATGGGCGGGGCCAGCTCCTACAATGAGCAGTTCTTC.

Written as DNA, the CDR3 is TGTGCCAGCAGCCCTCCCTCCATGGCGGGGAACACTGAAGCTTTCTTT. Protein: CASSPPSMAGNTEAFF. The rearrangement links TRBV7-9 to TRBJ1-1, with D unclear. The CDR3 contains 16 residues. CDR1 and CDR2 from the germline V gene are SEHNR and FQNEAQ (reference sequence). V was clipped by 5 bases and J by 1 base, with 17 bases between them.

In DNA form, the CDR3 reads TGCGCCAGCAGCCAAGACAGGGGGGATGAAGCTTTCTTT. Its translation is CASSQDRGDEAFF. J is TRBJ1-1 and V is TRBV4-3; 7 bases are a match to TRBD1. CDR1 LGHNA and CDR2 YSLEER come from the germline V gene. The junction had 2 bases not matched to a gene; V was cut back by 0 bases and J by 7 bases. The CDR3 extends over 13 amino acids.

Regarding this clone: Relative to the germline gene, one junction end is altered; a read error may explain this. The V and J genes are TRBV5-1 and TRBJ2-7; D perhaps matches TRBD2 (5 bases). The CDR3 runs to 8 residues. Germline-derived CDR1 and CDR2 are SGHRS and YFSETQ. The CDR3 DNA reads TGCGCCACCCGGGGTTATTTCTTC. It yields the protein CATRGYFF.

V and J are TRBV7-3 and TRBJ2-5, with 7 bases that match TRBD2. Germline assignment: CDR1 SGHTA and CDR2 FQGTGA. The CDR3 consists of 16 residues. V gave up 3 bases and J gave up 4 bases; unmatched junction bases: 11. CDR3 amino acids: CASSLRLAGMGETQYF. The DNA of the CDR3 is TGTGCCAGCAGCTTGCGACTAGCTGGGATGGGAGAGACCCAGTACTTC.

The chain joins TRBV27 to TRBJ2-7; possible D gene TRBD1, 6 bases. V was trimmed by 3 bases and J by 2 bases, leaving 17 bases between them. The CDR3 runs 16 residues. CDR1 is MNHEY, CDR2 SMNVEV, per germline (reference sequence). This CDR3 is CASSFYGTSKPYEQYF. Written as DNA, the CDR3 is TGTGCCAGCAGTTTTTACGGGACAAGTAAGCCCTACGAGCAGTACTTC.

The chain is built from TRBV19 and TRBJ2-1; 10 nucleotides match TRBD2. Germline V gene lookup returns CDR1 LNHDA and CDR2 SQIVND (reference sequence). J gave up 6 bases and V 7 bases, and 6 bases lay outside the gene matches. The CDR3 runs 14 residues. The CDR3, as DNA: TGTGCCAGTAATCCACTAGCGGGGCTCAATGAGCAGTTCTTC. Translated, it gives CASNPLAGLNEQFF.

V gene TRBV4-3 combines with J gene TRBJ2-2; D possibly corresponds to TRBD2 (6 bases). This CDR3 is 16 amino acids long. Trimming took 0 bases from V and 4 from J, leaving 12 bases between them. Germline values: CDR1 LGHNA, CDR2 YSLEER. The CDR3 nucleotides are TGCGCCAGCAGCCAAGACGGGCGGGGTAGCACCGGGGAGCTGTTTTTT. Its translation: CASSQDGRGSTGELFF.

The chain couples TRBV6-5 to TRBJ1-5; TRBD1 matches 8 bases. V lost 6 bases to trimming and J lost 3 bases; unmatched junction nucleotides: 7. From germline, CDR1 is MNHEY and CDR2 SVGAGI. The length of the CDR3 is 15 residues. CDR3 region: CASSLYQGANQPQHF. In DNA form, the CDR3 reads TGTGCCAGCAGCCTCTATCAGGGGGCCAATCAGCCCCAGCATTTT.

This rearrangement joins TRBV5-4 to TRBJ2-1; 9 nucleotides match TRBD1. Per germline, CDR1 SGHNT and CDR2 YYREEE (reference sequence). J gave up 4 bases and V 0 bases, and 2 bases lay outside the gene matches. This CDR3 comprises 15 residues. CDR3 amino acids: CASSLGQGGYNEQFF. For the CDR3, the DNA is TGTGCCAGCAGCTTGGGACAGGGGGGGTACAATGAGCAGTTCTTC.

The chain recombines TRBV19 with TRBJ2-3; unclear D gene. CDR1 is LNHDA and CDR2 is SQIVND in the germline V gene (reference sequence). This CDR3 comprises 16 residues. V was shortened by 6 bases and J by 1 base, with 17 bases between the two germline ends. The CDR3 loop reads CASSPGMGWGTDTQYF. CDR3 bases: TGTGCCAGTAGCCCCGGCATGGGTTGGGGCACAGATACGCAGTATTTT.

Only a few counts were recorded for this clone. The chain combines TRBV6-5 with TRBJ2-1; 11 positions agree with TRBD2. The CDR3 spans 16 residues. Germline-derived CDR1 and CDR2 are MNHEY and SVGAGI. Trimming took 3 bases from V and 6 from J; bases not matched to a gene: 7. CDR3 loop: CASSYGRLAGPNEQFF. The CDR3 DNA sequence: TGTGCCAGCAGTTATGGGAGACTAGCGGGGCCCAATGAGCAGTTCTTC.

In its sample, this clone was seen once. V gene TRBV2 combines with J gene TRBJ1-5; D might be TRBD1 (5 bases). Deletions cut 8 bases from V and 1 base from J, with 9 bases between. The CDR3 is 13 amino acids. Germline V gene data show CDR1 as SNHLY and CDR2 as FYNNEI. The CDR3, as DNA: TGTGCCAGCTTGGGGCGCAGCAATCAGCCCCAGCATTTT. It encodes CASLGRSNQPQHF.